This T cell receptor (beta chain) was identified during a study of neurological immune-mediated disorders. Findings and limits, study-wide: Sharing of CDR3 amino acid sequences among expanded clones across subjects was absent, suggesting private repertoires in all groups.

TCRdb re-derived calls from the 5' RACE reads in MiXCR, one entry per CDR3 protein. The sample includes 60,000 to 85,000 distinct CDR3 sequences, 5.2% seen only once; the top ten take 6% to 9.5%. This clonotype was counted ten times or more. The antigen is unknown. V shed 0 bases and J 4 bases; nucleotides not matched to a gene: 0. CDR3 size: 14 residues. The V gene's germline CDR1 is MRHNA and CDR2 SNTAGT. This clonotype was sampled from a young man with multiple sclerosis. The V gene is TRBV6-4, the J gene TRBJ2-3, with 8 bases identical to TRBD2. Sequencing was performed on PBMCs. CDR3 residues: CASSDSAGADTQYF. As DNA, the CDR3 is TGTGCCAGCAGTGACTCAGCGGGGGCAGATACGCAGTATTTT.